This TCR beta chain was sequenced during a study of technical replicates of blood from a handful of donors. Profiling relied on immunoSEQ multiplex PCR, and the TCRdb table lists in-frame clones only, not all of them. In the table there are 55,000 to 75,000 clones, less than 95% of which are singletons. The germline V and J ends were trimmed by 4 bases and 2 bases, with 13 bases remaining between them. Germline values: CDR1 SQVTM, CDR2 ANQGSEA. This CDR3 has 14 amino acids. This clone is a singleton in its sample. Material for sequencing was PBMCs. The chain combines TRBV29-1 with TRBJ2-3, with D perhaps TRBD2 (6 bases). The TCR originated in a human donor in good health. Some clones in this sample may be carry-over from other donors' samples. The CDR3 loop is CSVGGGMVTDTQYF. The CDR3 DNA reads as TGCAGCGTTGGAGGCGGGATGGTCACAGATACGCAGTATTTT.